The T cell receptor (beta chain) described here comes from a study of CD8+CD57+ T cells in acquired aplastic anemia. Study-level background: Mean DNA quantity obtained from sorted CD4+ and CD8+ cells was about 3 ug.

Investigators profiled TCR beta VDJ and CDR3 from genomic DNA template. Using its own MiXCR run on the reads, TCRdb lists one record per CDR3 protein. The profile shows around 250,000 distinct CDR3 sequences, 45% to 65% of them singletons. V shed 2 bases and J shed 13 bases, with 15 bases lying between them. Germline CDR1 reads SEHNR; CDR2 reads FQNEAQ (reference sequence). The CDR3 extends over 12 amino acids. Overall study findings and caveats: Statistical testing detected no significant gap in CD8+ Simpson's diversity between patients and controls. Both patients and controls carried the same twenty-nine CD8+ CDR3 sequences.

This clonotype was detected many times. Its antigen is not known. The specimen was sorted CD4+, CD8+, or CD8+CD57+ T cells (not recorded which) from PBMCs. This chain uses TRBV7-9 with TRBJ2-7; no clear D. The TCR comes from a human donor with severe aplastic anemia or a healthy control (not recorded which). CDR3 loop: CASSLPNTLEYF. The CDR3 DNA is TGTGCCAGCAGCTTACCGAACACGCTGGAATACTTC. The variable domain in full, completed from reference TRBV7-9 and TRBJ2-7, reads DTGVSQNPRHKITKRGQNVTFRCDPISEHNRLYWYRQTLGQGPEFLTYFQNEAQLEKSRLLSDRFSAERPKGSFSTLEIQRTEQGDSAMYLCASSLPNTLEYFGPGTRLTVT.